This TCR beta chain was found in a study of PD-L1 blockade in urothelial cancer. Across the whole study: Analysis of the blood was performed 3 weeks (second dose) and 6 weeks after treatment start. A median approximately 150,000 T cells were found in blood samples.

Only in-frame clones appear in the TCRdb table, and some are missing; sequencing was by immunoSEQ multiplex PCR. The table records about 84,000 clones, about 80% of them present only once. General study findings and limits: The study found that durable-benefit patients expanded tumor-associated blood clones more at 3 weeks.

Patients had locally advanced or metastatic urothelial carcinoma. In regard to this clone: What it binds is unknown.

The CDR3 sequence is 14 residues long. The V and J ends lost 3 bases and 4 bases respectively, with 12 bases between them. Germline CDR1 is SGHTA and CDR2 is FQGNSA. The TCR comes from a man in his 70s with urothelial cancer. The specimen comprised PBMCs, sampled around atezolizumab (anti-PD-L1) treatment. This rearrangement joins TRBV7-2 to TRBJ2-5; weak D call: TRBD2 (6 bases). CDR3 protein: CASSFGTEGETQYF. The DNA for the CDR3 is TGTGCCAGCAGCTTCGGGACTGAGGGAGAGACCCAGTACTTC.